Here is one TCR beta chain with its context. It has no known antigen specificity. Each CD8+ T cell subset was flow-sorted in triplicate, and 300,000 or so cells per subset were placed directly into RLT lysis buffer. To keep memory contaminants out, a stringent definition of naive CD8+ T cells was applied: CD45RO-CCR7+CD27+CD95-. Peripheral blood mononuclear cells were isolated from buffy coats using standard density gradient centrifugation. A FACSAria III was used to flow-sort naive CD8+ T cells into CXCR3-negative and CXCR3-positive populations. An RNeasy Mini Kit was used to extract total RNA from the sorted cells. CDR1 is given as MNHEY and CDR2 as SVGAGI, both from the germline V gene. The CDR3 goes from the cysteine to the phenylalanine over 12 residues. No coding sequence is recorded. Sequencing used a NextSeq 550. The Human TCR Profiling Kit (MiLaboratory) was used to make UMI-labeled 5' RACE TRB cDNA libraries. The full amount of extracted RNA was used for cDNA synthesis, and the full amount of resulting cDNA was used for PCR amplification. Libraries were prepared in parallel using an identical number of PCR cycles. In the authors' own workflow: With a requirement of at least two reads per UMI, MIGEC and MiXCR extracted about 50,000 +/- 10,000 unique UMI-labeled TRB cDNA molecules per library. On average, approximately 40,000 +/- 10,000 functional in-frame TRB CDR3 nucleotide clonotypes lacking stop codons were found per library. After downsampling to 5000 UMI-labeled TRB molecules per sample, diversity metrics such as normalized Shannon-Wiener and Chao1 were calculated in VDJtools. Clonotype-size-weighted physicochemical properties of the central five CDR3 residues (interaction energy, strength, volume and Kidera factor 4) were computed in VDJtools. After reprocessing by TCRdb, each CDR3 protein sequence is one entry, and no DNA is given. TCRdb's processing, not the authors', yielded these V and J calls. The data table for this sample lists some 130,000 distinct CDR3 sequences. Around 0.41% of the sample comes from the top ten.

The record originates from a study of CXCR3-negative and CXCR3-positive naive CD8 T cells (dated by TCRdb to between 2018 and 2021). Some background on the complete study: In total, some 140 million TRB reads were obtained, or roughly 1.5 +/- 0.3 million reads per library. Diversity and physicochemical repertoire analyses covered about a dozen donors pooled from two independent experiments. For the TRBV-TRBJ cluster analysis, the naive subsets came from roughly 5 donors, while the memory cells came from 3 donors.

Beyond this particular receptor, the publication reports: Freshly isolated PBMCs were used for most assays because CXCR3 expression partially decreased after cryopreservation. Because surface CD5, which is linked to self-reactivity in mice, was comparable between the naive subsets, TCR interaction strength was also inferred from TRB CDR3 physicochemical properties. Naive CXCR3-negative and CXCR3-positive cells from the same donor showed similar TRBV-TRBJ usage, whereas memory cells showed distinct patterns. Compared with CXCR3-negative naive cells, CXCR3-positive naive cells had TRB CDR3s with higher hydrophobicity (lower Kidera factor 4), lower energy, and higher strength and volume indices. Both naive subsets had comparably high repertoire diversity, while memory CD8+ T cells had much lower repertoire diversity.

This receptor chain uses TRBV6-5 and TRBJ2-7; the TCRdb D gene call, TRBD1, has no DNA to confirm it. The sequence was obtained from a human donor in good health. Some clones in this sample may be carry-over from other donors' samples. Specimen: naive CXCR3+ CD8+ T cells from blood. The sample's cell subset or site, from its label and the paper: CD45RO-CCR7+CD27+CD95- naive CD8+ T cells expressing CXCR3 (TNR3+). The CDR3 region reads CASSYPPGEQYF.